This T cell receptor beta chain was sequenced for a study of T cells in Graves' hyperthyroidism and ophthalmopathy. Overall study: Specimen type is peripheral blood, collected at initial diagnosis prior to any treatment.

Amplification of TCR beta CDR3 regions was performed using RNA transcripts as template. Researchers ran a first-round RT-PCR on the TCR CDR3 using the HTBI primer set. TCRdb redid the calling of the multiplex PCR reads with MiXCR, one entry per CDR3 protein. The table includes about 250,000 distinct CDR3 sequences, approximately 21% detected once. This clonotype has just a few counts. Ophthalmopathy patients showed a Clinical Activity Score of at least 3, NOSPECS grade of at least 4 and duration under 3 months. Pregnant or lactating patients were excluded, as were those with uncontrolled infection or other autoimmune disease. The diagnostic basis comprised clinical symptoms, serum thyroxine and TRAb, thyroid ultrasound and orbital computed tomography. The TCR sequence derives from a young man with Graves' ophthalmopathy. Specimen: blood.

In DNA form, the CDR3 reads TGTGCCAGCAGCGGGGGACTAGCGGGATACGAGCAGTACTTC. Translation: CASSGGLAGYEQYF. This sequence joins TRBV9 and TRBJ2-7; 13 nucleotides match TRBD2. V lost 3 bases and J lost 4; bases outside the gene matches: 1. CDR1 is SGDLS, CDR2 YYNGEE, per germline. The CDR3 length is 14 residues.